Sequencing of this T cell receptor beta chain was carried out in a study of blood T cell repertoires in COVID-19. Study-wide context: Samples representing acute and convalescent COVID-19 were sourced from the United States, Italy and Spain. PBMCs, B-cell-depleted T cells, or T cells were the source of the cDNA or gDNA that made up the material.

This CDR3 has 17 residues. CDR1 is SGHVS, CDR2 FNYEAQ, per germline. Germline trimming cut 4 bases from V and 0 bases from J; bases unmatched to any gene: 6. As processed by the authors: Amplification of reference gene primers provided the estimated nucleated cell counts. TCRdb keeps only in-frame clones here, not all; method: immunoSEQ multiplex PCR. The V and J calls and clone size come from that table; D and trimming were worked out from the DNA. The repertoire holds over 300,000 clones, with roughly 90% as singletons. Sequenced sample: peripheral blood. The receptor's source is a man between 35 and 55 years old with acute or convalescent COVID-19. This chain connects TRBV7-6 to TRBJ2-6; 7 bases line up with TRBD1. DNA for the CDR3: TGTGCCAGCAGCTCACAGGGGCTCCCCTCTGGGGCCAACGTCCTGACTTTC. This gives the protein CASSSQGLPSGANVLTF. Full variable domain (outside the CDR3, taken from reference TRBV7-6 and TRBJ2-6): GAGVSQSPRYKVTKRGQDVALRCDPISGHVSLYWYRQALGQGPEFLTYFNYEAQQDKSGLPNDRFSAERPEGSISTLTIQRTEQRDSAMYRCASSSQGLPSGANVLTFGAGSRLTVL.